Each of the 31 T cell receptor beta chains below was sequenced from the same sample in a study of blood T cell repertoires in COVID-19 (dated by TCRdb to about 2020). Libraries were prepared through the immunoSEQ multiplex PCR assay. Not all clones reach the TCRdb copy of this immuneACCESS table, which keeps in-frame sequences only. Checked studies attribute under half of the gap to unresolved V genes and leave the rest unexplained. The sample table contains around 380,000 clones; only one count was recorded for about 80% of them. Roughly 1.1% of the sample is held by the ten biggest clonotypes. Sequenced material: peripheral blood. The receptor set was obtained from a human donor with acute or convalescent COVID-19. The donor label of this sample is uncertain.

The table lists this clone with a count of one. The chain joins TRBV7-8 to TRBJ1-3; TRBD1 is a possible D gene (6 bases). Germline V gene lookup returns CDR1 SGHVS and CDR2 FQNEAQ. V was shortened by 4 bases and J by 2 bases, with 18 bases between the two germline ends. The length of the CDR3 is 17 residues. The CDR3 DNA reads as TGTGCCAGCAGCTCCCTTCGGCGGGGGGCCGCTGGAAACACCATATATTTT. Encoded protein: CASSSLRRGAAGNTIYF.

The CDR3 DNA sequence: TGCAGCGTTGCCCTACAGGGGCTAAACTATGGCTACACCTTC. It translates to CSVALQGLNYGYTF. The chain combines TRBV29-1 with TRBJ1-2; 7 bases are shared with TRBD1. The CDR3 runs 14 residues. The V gene end was trimmed by 4 bases and the J gene end by 2 bases; junction bases not matched to a gene: 7. Germline CDR1 SQVTM, CDR2 ANQGSEA.

In its sample, this clone was seen a few times. V and J are TRBV6-1 and TRBJ1-6; unclear D gene. This CDR3 has 13 amino acids. Trimming stripped 3 bases from V and 7 bases from J, with 7 bases between. Looked up from germline, CDR1 is MNHNS and CDR2 is SASEGT. The CDR3 reads CASSDFGNSPLHF. The CDR3 DNA reads TGTGCCAGCAGTGATTTCGGGAATTCACCCCTCCACTTT.

The V gene is TRBV29-1, the J gene TRBJ1-1; 8 bases align to TRBD1. Trimming removed 4 bases from V and 2 bases from J; junction bases left unmatched: 3. The CDR3 totals 13 residues. Per germline, CDR1 SQVTM and CDR2 ANQGSEA. The CDR3 loop is CSVGQGPNTEAFF. CDR3 nucleotides: TGCAGCGTTGGACAGGGGCCAAACACTGAAGCTTTCTTT.

This rearrangement joins TRBV5-5 to TRBJ1-5, with unresolved D. V was cut by 0 bases and J by 7 bases, with 5 bases left in between. Germline values: CDR1 SGHKS, CDR2 YYEKEE (reference sequence). This CDR3 region has 12 residues. CDR3 protein: CASSLDLQPQHF. DNA for the CDR3: TGTGCCAGCAGCTTGGACTTACAGCCCCAGCATTTT.

This clone was picked up a small number of times. The chain uses TRBV18 and TRBJ1-2; tentative D call: TRBD1 (5 bases). V lost 0 bases and J lost 0, with 14 bases in between. Germline values: CDR1 KGHSH, CDR2 LQKENI. CDR3 length: 17 amino acids. Here the CDR3 reads CASSPPGPGSSNYGYTF. The CDR3 region has the DNA TGTGCCAGCTCACCACCGGGGCCAGGTTCGTCTAACTATGGCTACACCTTC. The complete variable domain, with remaining parts taken from reference TRBV18 and TRBJ1-2, reads NAGVMQNPRHLVRRRGQEARLRCSPMKGHSHVYWYRQLPEEGLKFMVYLQKENIIDESGMPKERFSAEFPKEGPSILRIQQVVRGDSAAYFCASSPPGPGSSNYGYTFGSGTRLTVV.

This clone showed up just a few times. The genes are TRBV28 and TRBJ1-5, with 12 bases identical to TRBD1. The CDR3 extends over 17 amino acids. Losses at the gene ends were 6 bases for V and 0 bases for J; bases not matched to a gene: 6. The germline gives CDR1 MDHEN, CDR2 SYDVKM. The CDR3 bases are TGTGCCAGCAGGGGGACAGGGGGCCCCTTTAGCAATCAGCCCCAGCATTTT. Protein: CASRGTGGPFSNQPQHF.

The rearrangement uses TRBV6-6 and TRBJ2-7, with D maybe TRBD2 (6 bases). CDR1 is MNHNY, CDR2 SVGAGI, per germline (reference sequence). With 4 bases removed from V and 2 bases from J, the gap between germline ends came to 18 bases. CDR3 length equals 16 residues. This CDR3 reads CASSSAKRWGAYEQYF. The CDR3 DNA reads TGTGCCAGCAGTTCCGCCAAGAGGTGGGGGGCCTACGAGCAGTACTTC.

The V call is TRBV3-1 (or the pseudogene TRBV3-2), the J call TRBJ1-2; D is undetermined. The germline gives CDR1 LGHDT, CDR2 YNNKEL (reference sequence). The CDR3 extends over 13 amino acids. Trimming took off 0 bases at V and 6 bases at J, with 8 bases between the two ends. The CDR3 DNA sequence: TGTGCCAGCAGCCAAGAGCCCAGGAATGGCTACACCTTC. It codes for CASSQEPRNGYTF.

This sequence joins TRBV2 and TRBJ1-1; D call uncertain. The CDR3 has 13 residues. Germline V CDR1 and CDR2: SNHLY, FYNNEI. The V gene lost 8 bases and the J gene lost 0 bases, with 10 bases spanning the gap. CDR3 residues: CASQQPLNTEAFF. DNA for the CDR3: TGTGCCAGCCAACAGCCCTTGAACACTGAAGCTTTCTTT.

The V and J genes are TRBV3-1 (or the pseudogene TRBV3-2) and TRBJ1-6, with 10 bases fitting TRBD1. This CDR3 comprises 17 residues. Germline V gene data show CDR1 as LGHDT and CDR2 as YNNKEL (reference sequence). After removal of 0 bases from V and 7 bases from J, the junction contained 6 bases not matched to a gene. CDR3 bases: TGTGCCAGCAGCCAAGATCTGGGGGACAGGGGAAATTCACCCCTCCACTTT. Translated: CASSQDLGDRGNSPLHF.

This chain uses TRBV6-5 with TRBJ2-7; 7 nucleotides line up with TRBD1. The germline V gene encodes CDR1 MNHEY and CDR2 SVGAGI. The CDR3 has 13 amino acids. The CDR3 loop is CALTQGDFYEQYF. The CDR3 nucleotides are TGTGCTCTCACCCAGGGGGATTTCTACGAGCAGTACTTC.

J is TRBJ1-2 and V is TRBV21-1; the tabulated D call, TRBD1, remains unverified against the DNA. TRBV21-1 is labeled a pseudogene. The CDR3 runs to 15 residues. CDR3 protein: CASSKRPGQNYGYTF. The CDR3 nucleotides read TGTGCCAGCAGCAAGCGGCCGGGACAAAACTATGGCTACACCTTC.

Details on this clone: The sample contains more than one DNA sequence encoding this CDR3. The rearrangement joins TRBV7-9 to TRBJ1-1; TRBD1 aligns across 8 bases. Germline V gives CDR1 SEHNR, CDR2 FQNEAQ (reference sequence). V lost 5 bases to trimming and J lost 2 bases; unmatched junction nucleotides: 4. CDR3 length: 14 amino acids. CDR3 coding DNA: TGTGCCAGCAGCCTGACAGGGGTTAACACTGAAGCTTTCTTT. It specifies CASSLTGVNTEAFF.

The chain combines TRBV19 with TRBJ1-5, with TRBD1 matching over 11 bases. V trimming: 4 bases; J trimming: 1 base; junction bases outside the gene matches: 3. From germline, CDR1 is LNHDA and CDR2 SQIVND (reference sequence). CDR3 length equals 16 residues. The CDR3 nucleotides are TGTGCCAGTAGTACCTGGACAGGGGGCAGCAATCAGCCCCAGCATTTT. Residues: CASSTWTGGSNQPQHF.

The V call is TRBV5-1, the J call TRBJ1-1; 7 nucleotides line up with TRBD1. Germline-derived CDR1 and CDR2 are SGHRS and YFSETQ. V was pared by 3 bases and J by 1 base, with 9 bases of the junction left unmatched. The CDR3 length is 16 residues. The CDR3 region is CASSSTAGQRNTEAFF. CDR3 coding DNA: TGCGCCAGCAGCTCGACGGCGGGACAGAGGAACACTGAAGCTTTCTTT.

This clone was found a few times. This chain uses TRBV7-6 with TRBJ1-5; 7 bases align to TRBD1. Germline V gene sequence: CDR1 SGHVS, CDR2 FNYEAQ. V shed 0 bases and J 5 bases; nucleotides not matched to a gene: 4. The CDR3 is made up of 15 amino acids. Here the CDR3 reads CASSLAADRHQPQHF. CDR3 coding DNA: TGTGCCAGCAGCTTAGCGGCGGACAGGCATCAGCCCCAGCATTTT.

The V and J genes are TRBV3-1 (or the pseudogene TRBV3-2) and TRBJ2-7; D is possibly TRBD1 (6 bases). This CDR3 comprises 16 residues. The germline V and J ends were trimmed by 4 bases and 4 bases, with 20 bases remaining between them. Germline V gene lookup returns CDR1 LGHDT and CDR2 YNNKEL (reference sequence). Here the CDR3 reads CASSLMLPGARYEQYF. CDR3 nucleotide sequence: TGTGCCAGCAGCCTCATGCTTCCAGGGGCGAGGTACGAGCAGTACTTC.

This chain joins TRBV7-8 and TRBJ2-1, with 11 bases aligning to TRBD2. The CDR3 sequence is 15 residues long. CDR1 and CDR2 from the germline V gene are SGHVS and FQNEAQ. With V trimmed by 3 bases and J by 10 bases, 8 bases remained unmatched. The CDR3 bases are TGTGCCAGCAGCTTCCTTAGCGGGAGGGGCGGCGAGCAGTTCTTC. Translated, it gives CASSFLSGRGGEQFF.

This chain joins TRBV6-1 and TRBJ2-2; D gene uncertain. The CDR3 is made up of 14 amino acids. Trimming cost V 2 bases and J 8 bases, with 12 bases left between them. Germline assignment: CDR1 MNHNS and CDR2 SASEGT. The CDR3 here is CASSEKSILGELFF. The CDR3 DNA is TGTGCCAGCAGTGAAAAATCCATTTTGGGGGAGCTGTTTTTT.

This clone was picked up a small number of times. The rearrangement uses TRBV3-1 (or the pseudogene TRBV3-2) and TRBJ1-2; TRBD1 agrees at 7 bases. The CDR3 contains 15 residues. Germline values: CDR1 LGHDT, CDR2 YNNKEL (reference sequence). The V segment lost 1 base and the J segment 2 bases; nucleotides outside the gene matches: 4. For the CDR3, the DNA is TGTGCCAGCAGCCAAGCTGCAGGGGGGAACTATGGCTACACCTTC. Translation gives CASSQAAGGNYGYTF.

This sequence joins TRBV18 and TRBJ2-1; 8 bases align to TRBD2. CDR1 and CDR2 from the germline V gene are KGHSH and LQKENI. This CDR3 comprises 14 residues. The V gene end was trimmed by 3 bases and the J gene end by 8 bases; junction bases not matched to a gene: 6. CDR3 DNA: TGTGCCAGCTCACCGGGGCGGGGGGCCGATGAGCAGTTCTTC. It translates to CASSPGRGADEQFF.

This clone was seen just once. This chain links TRBV6-5 with TRBJ1-6; weak D call: TRBD1 (6 bases). This CDR3 is 14 amino acids long. Germline V gene data show CDR1 as MNHEY and CDR2 as SVGAGI. V was cut by 6 bases and J by 0 bases, with 6 bases left in between. DNA for the CDR3: TGTGCCAGCAGGGACAGCTCCTATAATTCACCCCTCCACTTT. It translates to CASRDSSYNSPLHF.

The CDR3 here is CASSGLLNTEAFF. Here the CDR3 DNA reads TGTGCCAGCAGCGGACTCTTGAACACTGAAGCTTTCTTT. The chain employs TRBV6-2 or TRBV6-3 and TRBJ1-1; D is uncertain. V was shortened by 6 bases and J by 0 bases, with 8 bases between the two germline ends. CDR1 and CDR2 from the germline V gene are MNHEY and SVGEGT. The CDR3 is 13 amino acids.

The V call is TRBV23-1, the J call TRBJ2-7, with 8 bases lining up with TRBD1. TRBV23-1 is marked as an open reading frame, function uncertain. CDR3 length: 14 residues. CDR3 nucleotide sequence: TGCGCGACCCCCCCAGGACAGGGCCTATACGAGCAGTACTTC. Amino acids: CATPPGQGLYEQYF.

This clone was observed a few times. The chain links TRBV2 to TRBJ1-1; D unresolved. V was shortened by 8 bases and J by 10 bases, with 20 bases between the two germline ends. CDR1 and CDR2 from the germline V gene are SNHLY and FYNNEI. CDR3 size: 13 residues. The CDR3 is CASSPGRAGGAFF. CDR3 bases: TGTGCCAGCTCGCCCGGCCGGGCGGGCGGAGCTTTCTTT.

This clone was seen ten or more times. The rearrangement joins TRBV3-1 (or the pseudogene TRBV3-2) to TRBJ2-7; 8 bases match TRBD1. The CDR3 sequence is 13 residues long. The V and J ends lost 3 bases and 6 bases, in that order; junction bases with no gene match: 4. Per the germline V gene, CDR1 is LGHDT and CDR2 is YNNKEL (reference sequence). The CDR3 loop is CASSHGQGREQYF. The CDR3 DNA reads TGTGCCAGCAGCCATGGACAGGGACGCGAGCAGTACTTC.

This rearrangement joins TRBV11-2 to TRBJ2-1, with D possibly being TRBD2 (5 bases). The germline V and J ends were trimmed by 4 bases and 1 base, with 11 bases remaining between them. The CDR3 sequence is 15 residues long. Germline V gene lookup returns CDR1 SGHAT and CDR2 FQNNGV. The CDR3 reads CASSSPRGSYNEQFF. In DNA form, the CDR3 reads TGTGCCAGCAGCTCTCCCCGGGGATCCTACAATGAGCAGTTCTTC. Full variable domain (rest looked up from reference TRBV11-2 and TRBJ2-1): EAGVAQSPRYKIIEKRQSVAFWCNPISGHATLYWYQQILGQGPKLLIQFQNNGVVDDSQLPKDRFSAERLKGVDSTLKIQPAKLEDSAVYLCASSSPRGSYNEQFFGPGTRLTVL.

This clone has more than one count but fewer than ten. This chain joins TRBV2 and TRBJ2-1; 8 positions agree with TRBD2. This CDR3 comprises 16 residues. Germline assignment: CDR1 SNHLY and CDR2 FYNNEI. With V trimmed by 2 bases and J by 4 bases, 7 bases remained unmatched. CDR3 sequence (DNA): TGTGCCAGCAGTGAACTCGGAGCGGGGGTATACAATGAGCAGTTCTTC. Translated: CASSELGAGVYNEQFF.

The genes are TRBV5-4 and TRBJ2-2; 9 bases map to TRBD1. CDR3 length: 16 residues. V was pared by 2 bases and J by 6 bases, with 8 bases of the junction left unmatched. The V gene's germline CDR1 is SGHNT and CDR2 YYREEE (reference sequence). The CDR3 sequence is CASSFSGTGWAGELFF. CDR3 DNA: TGTGCCAGCAGCTTTTCCGGGACAGGGTGGGCCGGGGAGCTGTTTTTT. Full variable domain (rest looked up from reference TRBV5-4 and TRBJ2-2): ETGVTQSPTHLIKTRGQQVTLRCSSQSGHNTVSWYQQALGQGPQFIFQYYREEENGRGNFPPRFSGLQFPNYSSELNVNALELDDSALYLCASSFSGTGWAGELFFGEGSRLTVL.

V gene TRBV6-4 combines with J gene TRBJ1-6; 8 nucleotides line up with TRBD1. Germline V lookup: CDR1 MRHNA, CDR2 SNTAGT. This CDR3 has 13 residues. V lost 4 bases and J lost 9; bases outside the gene matches: 2. CDR3 amino acids: CASSADRASPLHF. CDR3 in DNA: TGTGCCAGCAGTGCGGACAGGGCTTCACCCCTCCACTTT.